This TCR beta chain is from a study of regulatory T cells in long-lasting Graves disease. Study-wide results and caveats: Persistent disease preferred TRBV28, TRBJ1-2 and TRBJ2-5; new disease, TRBV20-1 and TRBJ2-1.

The CDR3 sequence is 13 residues long. From germline, CDR1 is GTSNPN and CDR2 SVGIG (reference sequence). Trimming removed 4 bases at V and 1 base at J, with 7 bases between. Sequencing libraries for TCR beta were prepared with iRepertoire HTBI primers and Arm-PCR of CDR3 regions. TCRdb itself ran the multiplex PCR reads through MiXCR, one entry per CDR3 protein. The sample records 530,000 or so distinct CDR3 sequences, about 16% being singletons. The time point is: newly diagnosed GD, antithyroid drugs for less than 3 months. Extracted RNA from PBMCs served as the source of the TCR library. There are many counts of this clonotype. Its antigen remains unidentified. The sample was also linked to a second study, of T cells in Graves' hyperthyroidism and ophthalmopathy. This second study notes: RT-PCR in the first round (using the HTBI primer set) targeted the TCR CDR3.

The sequencing here drew on peripheral blood mononuclear cells (PBMCs), taken at new diagnosis, from a patient treated with antithyroid drugs. The J gene is TRBJ2-2, the V gene TRBV30; the D is unclear. This clonotype was obtained from a man younger than 35 with Graves disease. This CDR3 reads CAWNQRNTGELFF. The CDR3 DNA follows: TGTGCCTGGAACCAGCGGAACACCGGGGAGCTGTTTTTT. The whole variable domain, remainder taken from reference TRBV30 and TRBJ2-2, is SQTIHQWPATLVQPVGSPLSLECTVEGTSNPNLYWYRQAAGRGLQLLFYSVGIGQISSEVPQNLSASRPQDRQFILSSKKLLLSDSGFYLCAWNQRNTGELFFGEGSRLTVL.